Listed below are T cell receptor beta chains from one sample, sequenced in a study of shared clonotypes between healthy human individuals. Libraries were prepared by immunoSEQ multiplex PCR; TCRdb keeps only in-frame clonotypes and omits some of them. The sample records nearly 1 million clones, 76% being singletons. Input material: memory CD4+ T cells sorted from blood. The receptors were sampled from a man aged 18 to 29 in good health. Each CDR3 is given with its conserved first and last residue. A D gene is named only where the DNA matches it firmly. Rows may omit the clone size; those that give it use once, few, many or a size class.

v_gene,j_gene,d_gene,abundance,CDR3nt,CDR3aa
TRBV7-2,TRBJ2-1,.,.,TGTGCCAGCAGCTTAAGGCGGGCCCACAATGAGCAGTTCTTC,CASSLRRAHNEQFF
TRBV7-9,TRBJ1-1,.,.,TGTGCCAGCAGCGCCGTACGGCCGAACACTGAAGCTTTCTTT,CASSAVRPNTEAFF
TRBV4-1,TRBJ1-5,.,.,TGCGCCAGCAGGGGGCGTAGCAATCAGCCCCAGCATTTT,CASRGRSNQPQHF
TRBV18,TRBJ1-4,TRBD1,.,TGTGCCAGCTCTCTACAGGGGAAAGAACTGTTTTTT,CASSLQGKELFF
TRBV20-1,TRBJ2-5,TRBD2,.,TGCGGGGGACTATCAGAAGAGACCCAGTACTTC,CGGLSEETQYF
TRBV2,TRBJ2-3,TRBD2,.,TGTGCCAGCAGTGATTTAGCGGGGGGTGTCACAGATACGCAGTATTTT,CASSDLAGGVTDTQYF
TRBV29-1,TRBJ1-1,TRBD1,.,TGCAGCGTCTACGGGACAGGCATTCCCTCGGGATACACTGAAGCTTTCTTT,CSVYGTGIPSGYTEAFF
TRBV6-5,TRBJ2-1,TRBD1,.,TGTGCCAGCAGAGCCGACAGGGGGCAGTACAATGAGCAGTTCTTC,CASRADRGQYNEQFF
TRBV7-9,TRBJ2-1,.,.,TGTGCCAGCAGCAGGGACGGCCGACAATCGGAGTTCTTC,CASSRDGRQSEFF
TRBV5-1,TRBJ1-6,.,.,TGCGCCAGCAGCTTGGGGGGAGATAATTCACCCCTCCACTTT,CASSLGGDNSPLHF
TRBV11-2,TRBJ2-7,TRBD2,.,TGTGCCAGCAGCCACCAGGGAGGGGAGCCCGGGGTGAGGTACGAGCAGTACTTC,CASSHQGGEPGVRYEQYF
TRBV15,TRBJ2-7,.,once,TGTGCCACCAGCAGGGACCGTCGGGAGCAGTACTTC,CATSRDRREQYF
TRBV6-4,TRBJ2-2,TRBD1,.,TGTGCCAGCAGTATGGTTTTCCGACAGGGCGGCACCGGGGAGCTGTTTTTT,CASSMVFRQGGTGELFF
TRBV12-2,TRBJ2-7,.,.,TGTGCAAGTCGCTTAGGGGCGGGGGTCACCCCCTACGAGCAGTACTTC,CASRLGAGVTPYEQYF
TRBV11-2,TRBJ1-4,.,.,TGTGCCAGCAGCGGGACCGCTAATGAAAAACTGTTTTTT,CASSGTANEKLFF
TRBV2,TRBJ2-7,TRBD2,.,TGTGCCAGCAGTGAGCGGGGGATCTCCTACGAGCAGTACTTC,CASSERGISYEQYF
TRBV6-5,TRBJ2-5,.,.,TGTGCCAGCAGGGAGGGCAGGGGTGGCGAGACCCAGTACTTC,CASREGRGGETQYF
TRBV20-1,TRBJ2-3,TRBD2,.,TGCAGTGCTTGGACTAGCGAGGCGTATTTT,CSAWTSEAYF
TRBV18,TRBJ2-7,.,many,TGTGCCAGCTCACCAGTTGGACACAATTCCTACGAGCAGTACTTC,CASSPVGHNSYEQYF
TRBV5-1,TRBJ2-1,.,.,TGCGCCAGCAGCTTGATCGGCCTCGGGAACAATGAGCAGTTCTTC,CASSLIGLGNNEQFF
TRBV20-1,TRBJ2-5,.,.,TGCAGTGCTGAACTAAAAGAGACCCAGTACTTC,CSAELKETQYF
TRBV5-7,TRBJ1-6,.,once,TGTGCCAGCAGCCCGGGGACGGAGGGGTCACCCCTCCACTTT,CASSPGTEGSPLHF
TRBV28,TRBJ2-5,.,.,TGTGCCAGCAGTTTCCACGCCCCTACGGGGGGCCTCCAAGAGACCCAGTACTTC,CASSFHAPTGGLQETQYF